This T cell receptor beta chain was profiled in a study of cytomegalovirus exposure and HLA in healthy donors (dated by TCRdb to between 2016 and 2019). About the study as a whole: An earlier analysis of a few hundred of the donors reported 276 Gb of sequence data and 100 million to 120 million unique TCR beta sequences obtained from around 180 million T cells. Roughly 290 gigabases of sequencing data and approximately 91 million unique TCR sequences made up an early release that covered 500 to 650 HLA-typed donors. Of the 398 genotyped donors, over 80% were placed in the genetic ancestry cluster associated with self-reported Caucasian donors. The study was designed to test whether signatures of past pathogen exposure could be identified by cataloging public T cell receptors. The study used immunosequencing to profile the T cell repertoires of several hundred subjects and linked those repertoires to cytomegalovirus serostatus. Besides the first cohort of around 700 subjects, a separate validation cohort made up of 120 different subjects was used. To predict cytomegalovirus infection status, the study brought together high-throughput TCR immunosequencing, statistical association of individual TCRs with disease status, and machine learning. To study patterns of TCR occurrence, a later analysis re-analyzed previously published TCR beta repertoires from hundreds of donors and added high-resolution HLA genotyping. Rather than drawing on any new phenotypic data, the later analysis identified candidate immune exposures from TCR beta sequences and the way those sequences occurred across donors. To decide whether each TCR beta V gene segment behaved as functional or pseudogenic, an earlier analysis of fewer than 750 of the donors relied on high-throughput TCR beta sequencing. Donor age, sex, ethnicity and CMV serostatus were compiled together with the repertoire data. Genome-wide SNP genotypes for about 65% of the roughly 670 donors were used in a later genetic analysis, which treated that subset as a discovery cohort. All discovery cohort repertoires had been generated on a single sequencing platform. Both class I and class II loci were covered by HLA typing, at four-digit resolution. The number of typed donors differed by locus: roughly 620-630 for A, B, C, DRB1 and DQB1; 500 to 550 for DQA1; 606 for DPA1; and some 430 for DPB1. Several DR-DQ haplotypes were treated as single units for association and clustering because of strong linkage in the cohort. Across approximately 400 genotyped donors of the cohort, an average of about 240,000 unique TCR beta nucleotide sequences per donor were sequenced, and 15% to 20% of those sequences were non-productive. Study-wide conclusions, independent of this receptor: In an earlier analysis of more than 500 of the donors, most TCR beta V segments appeared in productive rearrangements about 87% or about 30% of the time, broadly matching IMGT annotations. Most TCR sequences were observed very rarely across donors, whereas some public TCRs were present in many individuals. The authors suggested that the approach could potentially be extended to other disease states and immunological phenotypes. In both the original and validation cohorts, the classifier was reported to diagnose cytomegalovirus status with high specificity and sensitivity. In a later analysis, most CMV-associated TCR beta chains were found to appear HLA-restricted, with HLA associations seemingly driven largely by CMV exposure. CMV serostatus was the only immune exposure information available for the cohort. According to a later analysis, TCR association rates differed among HLA loci, with DRB1 alleles showing the most associated TCRs and HLA-C alleles showing the fewest. At a false discovery rate of 0.05, a later analysis linked 15,000 to 20,000 TCR beta sequences to specific HLA alleles. An association between a missense DCLRE1C variant and V-gene and J-gene trimming of TCR beta chains was found in a later genetic analysis and replicated in an independent cohort. Compared with equally common non-associated chains, HLA-associated TCR beta chains in a later analysis were more clonally expanded and had lower generation probabilities. Because HLA typing was unavailable for some donors at each locus, only the typed subset was used in association tests. When HLA alleles, especially DR and DQ, strongly co-occurred, TCR associations were difficult to assign to individual alleles. Because counts were too low, roughly 16 rarely observed V segments, including chromosome 9 orphons, were left out of the earlier analysis of a few hundred of the donors. The 87-base-pair reads could not distinguish some IMGT-functional V segments, including TRBV6-2 and TRBV6-3, so those segments were excluded. The study listed 164 TCR beta chains as associated with cytomegalovirus. A few of the identified cytomegalovirus-associated TCR beta chains were confirmed in vitro to be specific for cytomegalovirus antigens. A further reported finding was that TCR beta sequences accurately predicted the HLA-A and HLA-B alleles for most subjects in the first cohort. Several of the top co-occurrence clusters appeared to be linked to parvovirus B19, influenza, CMV and Epstein-Barr virus, according to a later analysis. Linkage disequilibrium might explain the correlated functional status among segregating V segments, but an unknown experimental factor could not be excluded. According to a later genetic analysis, donors in an Asian-associated ancestry cluster had fewer N-insertions in productive TCRs than the approximately 610-donor mean. Sequencing depth was assumed to be roughly uniform across donors in the presence/absence analyses, though that assumption may not hold. Only TCR beta chains were sequenced in this cohort, and the absence of alpha or paired-chain data limited detectable features. A cluster of highly shared sequence variants was judged likely to be a technical artifact of the sequencing pipeline.

The cohort was made up of roughly 670 healthy bone marrow donors. At the time of sampling, all cohort members were nominally healthy, though unrecorded immune exposures were likely present. The donor was CMV seronegative and was included in the group of 352 seronegative cohort members. A peripheral blood sample was collected from each donor, and TCR beta sequencing was performed on peripheral blood mononuclear cells. Genomic DNA extraction from the blood cell samples was performed with the Qiagen DNeasy Blood Extraction Kit. V loses 1 base of germline sequence and J loses 1 base, and the interval between the two ends is 11 bases. The CDR3, cysteine through phenylalanine, is 15 amino acids long. Only the CDR3 portion is preserved as DNA: 45 bases, with reading frame beginning at the first base. CDR1 and CDR2 are drawn from the germline V gene: MDHEN, SYDVKM. In regard to this clone: Its antigen is not yet known. No much larger clone exists at a distance of one base, and base qualities are not known.

Library preparation used the immunoSEQ multiplex PCR assay. The multiplex PCR relied on a mix of 60 forward primers for TCR Vbeta segments and 13 reverse primers for TCR Jbeta segments. The CDR3 region of rearranged TCR beta genes was amplified from genomic DNA with a multiplex PCR assay. On the Illumina HiSeq System, the amplified TCR beta libraries were sequenced as 87-base-pair reads. Per the source publication's procedure: In a later analysis, tens of millions of unique TCR beta chains were counted across the approximately 640 repertoires, and roughly 10 million of these chains were shared by at least two donors. Raw reads were error-corrected and collapsed into unique sequences by a nearest-neighbor algorithm in which closely related sequences were merged to remove PCR and sequencing errors. Alignment of CDR3 sequences to IMGT reference sequences was used to assign V, D and J gene segments. For a sequence to be retained, a match of at least six nucleotides to both a V gene segment and a J gene segment was required. Rearrangements were called productive when the CDR3 lacked stop codons and stayed in frame with V and J; all others were non-productive. CDR3 was defined according to IMGT convention as the region running from the second conserved V-encoded cysteine to the conserved J-encoded phenylalanine. In an earlier analysis of more than 550 of the donors, sequences lacking an unambiguous match to a single V gene segment were excluded. An earlier analysis of 587 of the donors called V segments functional above 56.7% productive rearrangements and segregating when the between-donor standard deviation exceeded 5%. A statistical classification framework was built for diagnosing cytomegalovirus status from the catalog of TCR beta chain sequences. In a later analysis, TCR nucleotide sequences were compared against IMGT/GENE-DB human TR gene sequences so that V and J genes could be assigned. The TCRdist pipeline was used in a later analysis to assign CDR3 sequences and most-parsimonious VDJ recombination scenarios. A later analysis defined each TCR beta chain by its CDR3 amino acid sequence plus V-gene family, and excluded reads lacking a unique V-gene family. In a later analysis, 500 to 700 highly shared, low-generation-probability nucleotide sequences were removed to address suspected cross-contamination and a sequencing artifact. For each public chain, a later analysis derived a clonal expansion index from normalized ranks of inferred template counts within each repertoire. A later analysis computed generation probabilities with a VDJ recombination model fitted to out-of-frame rearrangements, and checked the results against IGoR. Hypergeometric tests were used in a later analysis to score TCR-TCR, TCR-HLA and TCR-CMV co-occurrence, with a repertoire-size bias correction applied to the TCR pairs. To estimate false discovery rates, a later analysis permuted the HLA or CMV assignments 20 times. In a later analysis, co-occurring TCRs were grouped using DBSCAN, with TCRdist sequence similarity added in when clustering inside HLA-allele-positive subsets. For co-occurrence clustering, repertoires with fewer than 30,000 or more than 120,000 public chains were excluded, along with roughly 5 repertoires with anomalous nucleotide sharing. TCRdb took this table from immuneACCESS and kept in-frame rearrangements with V and J called. Such tables lack part of the clones; where checked against another copy, unresolved V genes explain under half of the gap, and the rest is unexplained. V, J and clone size are taken as reported in that table, and D and trimming were inferred from the DNA itself. The sample yields roughly 150,000 clones; roughly 72% were counted once. The ten largest clonotypes hold 0.9% to 1.1% of the sample.

The receptor chain draws on TRBV28 and TRBJ2-7, with TRBD2 perhaps the D gene, on 6 matching bases. The source is a woman aged 40 to 50 in good health and CMV-seronegative. Sample: PBMCs. CDR3 reads: CASSLLADPSYEQYF. The nucleotide sequence is given as TGTGCCAGCAGTTTATTAGCGGATCCATCCTACGAGCAGTACTTC.